The 11 T cell receptor beta chains reported below all come from one sample, sequenced in a study of a mutant IDH1 vaccine in newly diagnosed glioma. Regarding time point: baseline, week 1 (first vaccination visit). Treatment defined: pre-vaccination baseline after standard-of-care therapy. Profiled with immunoSEQ multiplex PCR; TCRdb holds only in-frame clones, not every one. The table has about 66,000 clones, around 86% seen once. The sequenced sample was PBMCs, obtained from a glioma patient treated with radiotherapy, temozolomide or both. The receptors derive from a man between 25 and 39 years old with glioma.

In this sample, this clone turned up once. This chain links TRBV28 with TRBJ1-2, with D possibly being TRBD1 (6 bases). Trimming took 6 bases from V and 7 from J, leaving 15 bases between them. The CDR3 is made up of 13 amino acids. CDR1 and CDR2 (germline): MDHEN, SYDVKM. The CDR3 DNA reads as TGTGCCAGCAGGTTGGGGGGCAGAAGTGGCTACACCTTC. It is translated as CASRLGGRSGYTF.

The V gene is TRBV6-5, the J gene TRBJ2-2, with 7 bases aligning to TRBD2. The germline CDR1 and CDR2 sequences are MNHEY and SVGAGI. The CDR3 is 16 residues long. V trimming: 0 bases; J trimming: 5 bases; junction bases outside the gene matches: 6. The CDR3 coding sequence is TGTGCCAGCAGTTACTCGGGAGGGGCGTATACCGGGGAGCTGTTTTTT. It is translated as CASSYSGGAYTGELFF.

The chain recombines TRBV4-1 with TRBJ2-4; 8 bases align to TRBD1. There are 15 residues in the CDR3. The germline CDR1 and CDR2 sequences are MGHRA and YSYEKL. The V gene end was trimmed by 2 bases and the J gene end by 8 bases; junction bases not matched to a gene: 8. This CDR3 reads CASSQTNRGADIQYF. CDR3 DNA sequence: TGCGCCAGCAGCCAAACGAACAGGGGGGCGGACATTCAGTACTTC.

V and J are TRBV5-4 and TRBJ1-1; D not certain. The length of the CDR3 is 12 residues. V was trimmed by 7 bases and J by 3 bases, leaving 10 bases between them. CDR1 is SGHNT, CDR2 YYREEE, per germline (reference sequence). For the CDR3, the DNA is TGTGCCAGCTCCCAGGAGTACACTGAAGCTTTCTTT. The encoded protein is CASSQEYTEAFF. The whole variable domain, filled in from reference TRBV5-4 and TRBJ1-1, reads ETGVTQSPTHLIKTRGQQVTLRCSSQSGHNTVSWYQQALGQGPQFIFQYYREEENGRGNFPPRFSGLQFPNYSSELNVNALELDDSALYLCASSQEYTEAFFGQGTRLTVV.

V gene TRBV6-1 combines with J gene TRBJ2-2, with TRBD2 identical over 8 bases. This CDR3 region has 13 residues. Per germline, CDR1 MNHNS and CDR2 SASEGT. With 5 bases clipped from V and 6 bases from J, the junction kept 2 bases outside the gene matches. The CDR3 reads CASSSGGAGELFF. CDR3 DNA: TGTGCCAGCAGTAGCGGGGGCGCCGGGGAGCTGTTTTTT.

The chain employs TRBV2 and TRBJ2-2; 7 bases match TRBD1. Looked up from germline, CDR1 is SNHLY and CDR2 is FYNNEI. V shed 2 bases, J shed 7 bases, and the junction held 7 bases outside the gene matches. This CDR3 comprises 15 residues. CDR3 sequence: CASSERDSRIGELFF. The CDR3 nucleotides read TGTGCCAGCAGTGAACGGGACAGTCGTATCGGGGAGCTGTTTTTT.

The chain has TRBV6-5 and TRBJ2-7; a weak D match, TRBD1 (5 bases). The germline gives CDR1 MNHEY, CDR2 SVGAGI. Trimming pared 4 bases from V and 1 base from J, leaving 14 bases between. There are 15 residues in the CDR3. CDR3 region: CASSLRTSKSYEQYF. The CDR3 nucleotides read TGTGCCAGCAGTTTGCGGACAAGTAAATCCTACGAGCAGTACTTC.

CDR3 nucleotide sequence: TGCAGCGTCGAATACACAGGGGACGAGCAGTACTTC. Its translation is CSVEYTGDEQYF. V gene TRBV29-1 combines with J gene TRBJ2-7; 7 positions match TRBD1. With V trimmed by 6 bases and J by 5 bases, 7 bases remained unmatched. From germline, CDR1 is SQVTM and CDR2 ANQGSEA. The CDR3 extends over 12 amino acids.

The chain employs TRBV10-3 and TRBJ2-7, with D uncertain. Trimming took 9 bases from V and 2 from J, leaving 8 bases between them. Germline V lookup: CDR1 ENHRY, CDR2 SYGVKD. The CDR3 totals 11 residues. The CDR3 DNA reads as TGTGCCATGAGGTCAGCCTACGAGCAGTACTTC. Its protein is CAMRSAYEQYF.

This clone was picked up a small number of times. The rearrangement links TRBV7-9 to TRBJ1-1; TRBD1 matches at 7 bases. Losses at the gene ends were 5 bases for V and 1 base for J; bases not matched to a gene: 7. The length of the CDR3 is 15 residues. The germline V gene has CDR1 SEHNR and CDR2 FQNEAQ (reference sequence). CDR3 sequence (DNA): TGTGCCAGCAGCCCAAGAGGGGGCCCGAACACTGAAGCTTTCTTT. Translation: CASSPRGGPNTEAFF.

The rearrangement joins TRBV18 to TRBJ1-3; D perhaps matches TRBD1 (6 bases). The CDR3 spans 17 residues. From germline, CDR1 is KGHSH and CDR2 LQKENI. V was cut by 2 bases and J by 4 bases, with 18 bases left in between. CDR3 loop: CASSPGVGDKQGNTIYF. CDR3 nucleotides: TGTGCCAGCTCACCAGGGGTCGGGGACAAACAAGGAAACACCATATATTTT.